Presented here are 5 T cell receptor beta chains from one specimen sequenced in a study of OX40 agonist ivuxolimab in advanced cancers. Using immunoSEQ multiplex PCR, the repertoire was profiled, and TCRdb retains in-frame clones only, with some absent. The data hold roughly 44,000 clones, with around 80% observed a single time. The sequencing used CD4+ or CD8+ T cells sorted from blood, collected in a trial of the OX40 agonist ivuxolimab. These TCRs come from an adult with an advanced solid tumor such as melanoma, head and neck, liver or kidney cancer.

The gene calls are TRBV11-2 and TRBJ1-1, with 8 nucleotides matching TRBD1. J lost 4 bases, V lost 5 bases, and 6 bases had no gene match. Germline-derived CDR1 and CDR2 are SGHAT and FQNNGV. The CDR3 loop spans 14 amino acids. The CDR3 nucleotides are TGTGCCAGCAGCCGGTTTACAGGGGGCACTGAAGCTTTCTTT. Residues: CASSRFTGGTEAFF.

The V gene is TRBV6-5, the J gene TRBJ1-3; tentative D call: TRBD1 (5 bases). V was pared by 6 bases and J by 2 bases, with 11 bases between. In germline, CDR1 is MNHEY, CDR2 SVGAGI. The CDR3 totals 14 residues. The CDR3 is CASRTGGTGNTIYF. The CDR3 DNA reads TGTGCCAGCAGAACCGGGGGGACTGGAAACACCATATATTTT.

The chain recombines TRBV14 with TRBJ2-1, with D tentatively TRBD2 (6 bases). Between the trimmed V and J ends, which lost 0 bases and 0 bases, there was a span of 9 bases. Germline CDR1 reads SGHDN; CDR2 reads FVKESK. The CDR3 length is 16 residues. The CDR3 sequence is CASSQDGGVSYNEQFF. CDR3 nucleotide sequence: TGTGCCAGCAGCCAAGATGGAGGGGTCTCCTACAATGAGCAGTTCTTC.

V is TRBV29-1 and J is TRBJ2-2; 8 bases fit TRBD2. Germline values: CDR1 SQVTM, CDR2 ANQGSEA. V was clipped by 6 bases and J by 1 base; unmatched bases: 10. CDR3 size: 16 residues. CDR3 DNA: TGCAGCGTCAAACAAGCGGGAGACTGGAACACCGGGGAGCTGTTTTTT. Translating it yields CSVKQAGDWNTGELFF.

This clone has just a few counts. The chain is built from TRBV5-8 and TRBJ1-5, with 8 bases aligning to TRBD1. CDR3 length: 13 residues. Germline V CDR1 and CDR2: SGHTS, YDEGEE. V shed 4 bases, J shed 7 bases, and the junction held 4 bases outside the gene matches. The CDR3 region has the DNA TGTGCCAGCAGCAAGGACAGGGAACAGCCCCAGCATTTT. Protein: CASSKDREQPQHF.